The 2 T cell receptor beta chains given below trace back to one sample, sequenced in a study of cytomegalovirus exposure and HLA in healthy donors. Amplification used 60 Vbeta primers and 13 Jbeta primers. Data came from immunoSEQ multiplex PCR; TCRdb stores just in-frame clones and leaves some out. The profile shows approximately 250,000 clones, roughly 78% of them singletons. Sequencing was carried out using PBMCs. These receptors were collected from a boy aged 5 to 17 in good health and CMV-seronegative.

The gene calls are TRBV5-1 and TRBJ1-1, with TRBD1 as a possible D gene (5 bases). CDR1 SGHRS and CDR2 YFSETQ come from the germline V gene. V was shortened by 8 bases and J by 3 bases, with 20 bases between the two germline ends. The CDR3 is 15 residues long. The CDR3 DNA reads as TGCGCCAGTAGGCGTGCGGACCTAGGGGACACTGAAGCTTTCTTT. It encodes CASRRADLGDTEAFF.

This clone has only one observation. The rearrangement joins TRBV19 to TRBJ1-2; TRBD1 might be the D (6 bases). Germline CDR1 LNHDA, CDR2 SQIVND (reference sequence). CDR3 length: 14 residues. Trimming left V 5 bases short and J 4 bases short, with 14 bases between. DNA for the CDR3: TGTGCCAGTAGTCAGAACAGGGTTTCCTATGGCTACACCTTC. Translated, it gives CASSQNRVSYGYTF.